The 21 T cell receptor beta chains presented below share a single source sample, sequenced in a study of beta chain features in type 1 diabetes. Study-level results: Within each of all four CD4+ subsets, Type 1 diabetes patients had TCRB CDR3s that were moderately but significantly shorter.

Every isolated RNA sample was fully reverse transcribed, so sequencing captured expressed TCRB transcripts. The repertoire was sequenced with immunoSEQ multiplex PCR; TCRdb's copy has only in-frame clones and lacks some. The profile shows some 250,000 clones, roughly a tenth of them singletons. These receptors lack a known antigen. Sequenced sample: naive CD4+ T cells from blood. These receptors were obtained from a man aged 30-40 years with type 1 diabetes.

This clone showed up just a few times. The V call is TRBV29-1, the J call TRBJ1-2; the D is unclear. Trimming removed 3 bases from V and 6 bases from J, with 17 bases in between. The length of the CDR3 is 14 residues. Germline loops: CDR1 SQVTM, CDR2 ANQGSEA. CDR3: CSVERVRQSDGYTF. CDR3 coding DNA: TGCAGCGTTGAGCGGGTGCGTCAGTCGGATGGCTACACCTTC. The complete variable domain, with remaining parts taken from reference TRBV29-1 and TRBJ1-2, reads SAVISQKPSRDICQRGTSLTIQCQVDSQVTMMFWYRQQPGQSLTLIATANQGSEATYESGFVIDKFPISRPNLTFSTLTVSNMSPEDSSIYLCSVERVRQSDGYTFGSGTRLTVV.

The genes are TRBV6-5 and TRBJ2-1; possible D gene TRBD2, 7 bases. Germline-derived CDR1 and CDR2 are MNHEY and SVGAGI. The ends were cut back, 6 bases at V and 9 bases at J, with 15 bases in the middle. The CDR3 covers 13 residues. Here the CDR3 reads CASRGRGAAEQFF. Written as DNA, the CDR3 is TGTGCCAGCAGGGGTCGGGGGGCCGCTGAGCAGTTCTTC.

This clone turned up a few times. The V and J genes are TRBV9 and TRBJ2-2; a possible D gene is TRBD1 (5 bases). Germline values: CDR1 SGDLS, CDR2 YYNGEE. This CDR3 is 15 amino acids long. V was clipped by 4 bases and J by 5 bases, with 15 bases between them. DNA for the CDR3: TGTGCCAGCAGCTGGGGCCAGGACCCGACCGGGGAGCTGTTTTTT. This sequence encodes CASSWGQDPTGELFF.

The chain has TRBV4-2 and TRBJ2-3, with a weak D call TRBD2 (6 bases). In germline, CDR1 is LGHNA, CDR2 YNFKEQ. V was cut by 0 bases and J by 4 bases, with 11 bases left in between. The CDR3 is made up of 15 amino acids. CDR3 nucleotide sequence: TGTGCCAGCAGCCAAGAGGGGGGAGGTGCAGATACGCAGTATTTT. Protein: CASSQEGGGADTQYF.

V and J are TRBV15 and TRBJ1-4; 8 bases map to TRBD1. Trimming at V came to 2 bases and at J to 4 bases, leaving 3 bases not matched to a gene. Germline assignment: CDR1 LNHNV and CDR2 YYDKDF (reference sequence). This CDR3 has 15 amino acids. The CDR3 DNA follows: TGTGCCACCAGCAGATCAGGACAGGGTAATGAAAAACTGTTTTTT. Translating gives CATSRSGQGNEKLFF.

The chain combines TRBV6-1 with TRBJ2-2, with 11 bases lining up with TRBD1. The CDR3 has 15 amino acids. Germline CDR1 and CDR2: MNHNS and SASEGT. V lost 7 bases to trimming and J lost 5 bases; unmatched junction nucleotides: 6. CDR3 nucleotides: TGTGCCAGCATTCCCTGGGACAGGGGGACCGGGGAGCTGTTTTTT. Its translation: CASIPWDRGTGELFF.

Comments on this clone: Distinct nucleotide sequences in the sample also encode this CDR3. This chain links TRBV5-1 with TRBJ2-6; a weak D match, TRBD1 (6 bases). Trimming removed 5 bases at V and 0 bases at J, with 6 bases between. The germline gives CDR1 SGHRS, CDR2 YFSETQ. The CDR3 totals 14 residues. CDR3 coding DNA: TGCGCCAGCAGGGACAGCTCTGGGGCCAACGTCCTGACTTTC. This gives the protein CASRDSSGANVLTF. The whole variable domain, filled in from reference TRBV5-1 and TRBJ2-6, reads KAGVTQTPRYLIKTRGQQVTLSCSPISGHRSVSWYQQTPGQGLQFLFEYFSETQRNKGNFPGRFSGRQFSNSRSEMNVSTLELGDSALYLCASRDSSGANVLTFGAGSRLTVL.

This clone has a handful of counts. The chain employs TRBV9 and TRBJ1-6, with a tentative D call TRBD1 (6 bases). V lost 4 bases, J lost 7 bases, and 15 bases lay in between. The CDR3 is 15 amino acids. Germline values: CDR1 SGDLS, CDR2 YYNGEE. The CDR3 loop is CASSPQGHRNSPLHF. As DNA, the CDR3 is TGTGCCAGCAGCCCCCAGGGGCATAGAAATTCACCCCTCCACTTT.

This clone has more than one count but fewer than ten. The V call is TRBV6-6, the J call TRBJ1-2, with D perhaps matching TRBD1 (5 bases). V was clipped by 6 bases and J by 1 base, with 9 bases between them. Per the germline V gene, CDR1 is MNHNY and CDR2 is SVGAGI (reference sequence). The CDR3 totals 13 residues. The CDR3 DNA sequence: TGTGCCAGCAGCTTGGACATTAACTATGGCTACACCTTC. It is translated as CASSLDINYGYTF.

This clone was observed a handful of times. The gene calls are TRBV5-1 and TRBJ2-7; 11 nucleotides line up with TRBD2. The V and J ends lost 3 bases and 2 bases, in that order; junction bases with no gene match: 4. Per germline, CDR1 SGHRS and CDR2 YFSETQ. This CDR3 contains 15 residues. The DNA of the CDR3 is TGCGCCAGCAGCTCGACTAGCGGGGAACCCTACGAGCAGTACTTC. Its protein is CASSSTSGEPYEQYF.

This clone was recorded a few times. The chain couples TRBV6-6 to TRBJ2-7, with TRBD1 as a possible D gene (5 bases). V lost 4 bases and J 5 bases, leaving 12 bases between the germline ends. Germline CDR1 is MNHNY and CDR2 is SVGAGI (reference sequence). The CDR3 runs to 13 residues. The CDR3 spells CASSSPRVHEQYF. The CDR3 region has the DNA TGTGCCAGCAGTTCCCCCAGGGTCCACGAGCAGTACTTC.

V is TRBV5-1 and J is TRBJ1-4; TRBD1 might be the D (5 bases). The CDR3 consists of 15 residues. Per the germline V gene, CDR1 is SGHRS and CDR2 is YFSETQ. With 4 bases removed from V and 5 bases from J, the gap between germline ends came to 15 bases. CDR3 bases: TGCGCCAGCAGCCCGGGGACTATCAGGAATGAAAAACTGTTTTTT. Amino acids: CASSPGTIRNEKLFF.

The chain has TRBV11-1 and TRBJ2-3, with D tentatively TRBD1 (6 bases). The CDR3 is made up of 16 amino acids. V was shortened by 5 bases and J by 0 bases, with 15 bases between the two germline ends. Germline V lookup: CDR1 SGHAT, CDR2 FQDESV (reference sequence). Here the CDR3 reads CASSMFGQPSTDTQYF. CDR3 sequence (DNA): TGTGCCAGCAGCATGTTTGGACAGCCTAGCACAGATACGCAGTATTTT. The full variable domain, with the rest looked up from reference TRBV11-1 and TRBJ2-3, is EAEVAQSPRYKITEKSQAVAFWCDPISGHATLYWYRQILGQGPELLVQFQDESVVDDSQLPKDRFSAERLKGVDSTLKIQPAELGDSAMYLCASSMFGQPSTDTQYFGPGTRLTVL.

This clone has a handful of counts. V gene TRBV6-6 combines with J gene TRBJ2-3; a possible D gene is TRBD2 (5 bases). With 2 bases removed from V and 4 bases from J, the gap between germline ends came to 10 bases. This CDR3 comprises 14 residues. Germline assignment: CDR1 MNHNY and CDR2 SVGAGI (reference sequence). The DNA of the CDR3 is TGTGCCAGCAGTTACGAGAGGGCGGCAGATACGCAGTATTTT. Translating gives CASSYERAADTQYF.

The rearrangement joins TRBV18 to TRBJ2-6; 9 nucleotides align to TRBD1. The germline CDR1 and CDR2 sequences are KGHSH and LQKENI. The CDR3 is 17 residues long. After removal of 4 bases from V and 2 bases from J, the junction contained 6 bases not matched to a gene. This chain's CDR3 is CASSRGQGGTGANVLTF. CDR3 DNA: TGTGCCAGCTCACGGGGACAGGGAGGAACTGGGGCCAACGTCCTGACTTTC.

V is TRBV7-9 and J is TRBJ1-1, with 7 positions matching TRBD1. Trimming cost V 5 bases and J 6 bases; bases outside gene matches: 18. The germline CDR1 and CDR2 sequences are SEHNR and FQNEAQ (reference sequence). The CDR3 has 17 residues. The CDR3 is CASSPRYLGRGRAEAFF. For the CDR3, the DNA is TGTGCCAGCAGCCCGCGGTATCTGGGAAGGGGGCGGGCTGAAGCTTTCTTT.

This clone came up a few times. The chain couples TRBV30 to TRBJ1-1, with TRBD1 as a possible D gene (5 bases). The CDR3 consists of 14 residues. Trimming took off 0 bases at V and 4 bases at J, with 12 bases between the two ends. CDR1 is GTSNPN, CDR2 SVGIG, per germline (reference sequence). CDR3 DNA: TGTGCCTGGAGTGTACGGGGGGTCGGCACTGAAGCTTTCTTT. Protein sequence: CAWSVRGVGTEAFF.

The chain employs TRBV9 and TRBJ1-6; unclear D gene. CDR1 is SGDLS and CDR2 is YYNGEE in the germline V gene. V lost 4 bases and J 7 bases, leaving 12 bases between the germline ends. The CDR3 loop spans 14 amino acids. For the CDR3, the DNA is TGTGCCAGCAGCCTTTCTGGGGAGAATTCACCCCTCCACTTT. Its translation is CASSLSGENSPLHF.

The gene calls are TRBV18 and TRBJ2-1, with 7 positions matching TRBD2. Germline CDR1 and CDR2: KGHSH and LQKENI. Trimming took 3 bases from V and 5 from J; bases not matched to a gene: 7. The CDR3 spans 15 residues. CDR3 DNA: TGTGCCAGCTCACCCGGAGCGGGGAGACACAATGAGCAGTTCTTC. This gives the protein CASSPGAGRHNEQFF.

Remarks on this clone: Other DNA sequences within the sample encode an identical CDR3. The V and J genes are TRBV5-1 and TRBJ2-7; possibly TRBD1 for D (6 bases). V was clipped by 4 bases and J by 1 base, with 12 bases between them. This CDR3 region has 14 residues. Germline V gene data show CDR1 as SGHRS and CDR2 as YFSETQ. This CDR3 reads CASSLGTPSYEQYF. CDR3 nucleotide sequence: TGCGCCAGCAGCCTAGGGACACCATCCTACGAGCAGTACTTC.

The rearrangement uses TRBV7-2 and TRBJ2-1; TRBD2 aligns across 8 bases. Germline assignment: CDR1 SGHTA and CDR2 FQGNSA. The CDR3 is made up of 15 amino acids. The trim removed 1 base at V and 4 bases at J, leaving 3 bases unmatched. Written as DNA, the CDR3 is TGTGCCAGCAGCTTAGTAGCGGGGCCTTACAATGAGCAGTTCTTC. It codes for CASSLVAGPYNEQFF.